These T cell receptor beta chains were read from a single sample in a study of blood T cell repertoires in COVID-19. Sequenced by immunoSEQ multiplex PCR; TCRdb stores in-frame clones only, minus some. The repertoire holds under 150,000 clones, with around 84% as singletons. Sequenced material: PBMCs or T cells enriched from blood (not recorded which). The receptor source for this set is a woman between 50 and 59 years old who had been exposed to COVID-19. Each CDR3 is given with its conserved first and last residue. Fields, in order: D gene, J gene, V gene, CDR3 length, clone size, CDR3 DNA, CDR3 protein. The D gene is left open where the match is weak. The size of a clone is reported for some rows only, either as once, few or many, or as a class for expanded clones.

. TRBJ1-2 TRBV13 18 . TGTGCCAGCAGCCTTAGAGGAGGGAGGGAAGATCCTAACTATGGCTACACCTTC CASSLRGGREDPNYGYTF
TRBD1 TRBJ1-2 TRBV4-3 14 . TGCGCCAGCAGCCAACGGACAGGGCCTTATGGCTACACCTTC CASSQRTGPYGYTF
TRBD1 TRBJ1-2 TRBV2 16 . TGTGCCAGCAGTAAAGGGACAGCCCTAGCTAACTATGGCTACACCTTC CASSKGTALANYGYTF
TRBD2 TRBJ2-1 TRBV5-1 15 . TGCGCCAGCAGCCGAGGACTAGTTTTCTACAATGAGCAGTTCTTC CASSRGLVFYNEQFF
. TRBJ2-7 TRBV4-3 15 many TGCGCCAGCAGCCTAACAATTGGAGAGGCCTACGAGCAGTACTTC CASSLTIGEAYEQYF
. TRBJ2-5 TRBV19 15 once TGTGCCAGTAGTATAGGCCAGGAGGGAGGAGAGACCCAGTACTTC CASSIGQEGGETQYF
. TRBJ2-3 TRBV5-8 15 . TGTGCCAGCAGCCTGGGGATCGGGAACACAGATACGCAGTATTTT CASSLGIGNTDTQYF
. TRBJ2-1 TRBV18 16 once TGTGCCAGCTCACCCCTGGCGGGTGATCCACTGAATGAGCAGTTCTTC CASSPLAGDPLNEQFF
TRBD2 TRBJ2-7 TRBV27 14 . TGTGCCAGCAGTATAACCCCGGGACTAGCGTATTCGTACTTC CASSITPGLAYSYF
. TRBJ2-6 TRBV27 15 . TGTGCCAGCTCCCCCGGGATACGTATGGCCAACGTCCTGACTTTC CASSPGIRMANVLTF
. TRBJ2-1 TRBV10-3 12 . TGTGCCATCAGGCGGGGGCAGAATGAGCAGTTCTTC CAIRRGQNEQFF
TRBD1 TRBJ2-7 TRBV11-2 14 . TGTGCCAGCAGCCTCGGACAGGGGGCCTACGAGCAGTACTTC CASSLGQGAYEQYF
. TRBJ1-2 TRBV11-1 13 few TGTGCCAGCAGCTTAGGTCCGGGGAATGGCTACACCTTC CASSLGPGNGYTF
. TRBJ1-1 TRBV7-2 11 . TGTGCCAGCGCGGGGAACACTGAAGCTTTCTTT CASAGNTEAFF
. TRBJ2-3 TRBV7-3 14 . TGTGCCAGCAGCCCATCGGCGGTCGGGGATACGCAGTATTTT CASSPSAVGDTQYF
. TRBJ1-1 TRBV7-7 13 . TGTGCTAGCAGCCTGGACACTAACACTGAAGCTTTCTTT CASSLDTNTEAFF
. TRBJ1-5 TRBV7-2 15 . TGTGCCAGCAGCTTAGACTCTGGGGGGTTCCAGCCCCAGCATTTT CASSLDSGGFQPQHF
. TRBJ2-1 TRBV12-5 17 . TGTGCTAGTGGCAGGGACCCAGGGGATGTGGAGAAGAATGAGCAGTTCTTC CASGRDPGDVEKNEQFF
. TRBJ2-1 TRBV6-5 15 . TGTGCCAGCCTGGCCATCTCGTCCTCCTACAATGAGCAGTTCTTC CASLAISSSYNEQFF
. TRBJ2-3 TRBV4-3 15 . TGCGCCAGCAGCCAAGCCCCGGTTCCGCGGGATACGCAGTATTTT CASSQAPVPRDTQYF
TRBD1 TRBJ1-4 TRBV7-9 14 . TGTGCCAGCAGCTTAACGAGTCGGGACAGTGTATTGTTTTTT CASSLTSRDSVLFF
TRBD1 TRBJ1-1 TRBV7-3 13 once TGTGCCAGCAGCCGTACAGGGGGCACTGAAGCTTTCTTT CASSRTGGTEAFF
. TRBJ1-6 TRBV7-3 15 . TGTGCCAGCAGCTTAATGTGGGGGCGGAATTCACCCCTCCACTTT CASSLMWGRNSPLHF
TRBD1 TRBJ1-1 TRBV27 14 . TGTGCCAGCAGAACCGGGACAGTGAACACTGAAGCTTTCTTT CASRTGTVNTEAFF
. TRBJ2-1 TRBV5-1 15 . TGCGCCAGCAGCTTGGTGGGGAGGGGGTCGAATGAGCAGTTCTTC CASSLVGRGSNEQFF
TRBD1 TRBJ2-7 TRBV2 15 . TGTGCCAGCAGTTTACAGGGGCCTAACTCCTACGAGCAGTACTTC CASSLQGPNSYEQYF
. TRBJ2-1 TRBV7-2 15 . TGTGCCAGCAGCCTCGCAGCGGACTCCTACAATGAGCAGTTCTTC CASSLAADSYNEQFF
. TRBJ2-5 TRBV4-1 14 . TGCGCCAGCAGCCAAGTTGGTAGCGCAGAGACCCAGTACTTC CASSQVGSAETQYF
. TRBJ2-6 TRBV19 16 . TGTGCCAGTGGCCCCTTCCTAGTTTCTGGGGCCAACGTCCTGACTTTC CASGPFLVSGANVLTF
. TRBJ2-2 TRBV9 15 once TGTGCCAGCAGCGTGAGGGCCCTGGGCCCCGGGGAGCTGTTTTTT CASSVRALGPGELFF
TRBD1 TRBJ1-1 TRBV12-3/TRBV12-4 13 . TGTGCCAGCAGCCCCAGGGGGCGAACTGAAGCTTTCTTT CASSPRGRTEAFF
. TRBJ1-5 TRBV27 16 few TGTGCCAGCAGTCAAGAAGGGGGGGGTGCTTATCAGCCCCAGCATTTT CASSQEGGGAYQPQHF
. TRBJ2-5 TRBV27 15 . TGTGCCAGCAGTTTATCAGGCAGGGGAGAAGAGACCCAGTACTTC CASSLSGRGEETQYF
. TRBJ2-3 TRBV2 13 . TGTGCCAGCAGTTCCTTATACACAGATACGCAGTATTTT CASSSLYTDTQYF
. TRBJ2-1 TRBV7-8 16 . TGTGCCAGCAGCCCCATGCGGGACGTCTCCTACAATGAGCAGTTCTTC CASSPMRDVSYNEQFF
. TRBJ1-5 TRBV7-2 14 . TGTGCCAGCAGCACTCGGGGGAGAAATCAGCCCCAGCATTTT CASSTRGRNQPQHF
. TRBJ1-6 TRBV27 14 . TGTGCCAGCAGTTTTTTGACAGTTAATTCACCCCTCCACTTT CASSFLTVNSPLHF
TRBD2 TRBJ2-2 TRBV10-3 15 . TGTGCCATCAGTGAACGGACTAGCGGGACCGGGGAGCTGTTTTTT CAISERTSGTGELFF
. TRBJ2-5 TRBV12-3/TRBV12-4 13 . TGTGCCAGCAATCCCAGGGCCCAAGAGACCCAGTACTTC CASNPRAQETQYF
TRBD1 TRBJ2-7 TRBV10-3 16 few TGTGCCATCAGTGACCCGGGGACAGGGGGAGATTACGAGCAGTACTTC CAISDPGTGGDYEQYF
TRBD1 TRBJ1-2 TRBV27 15 . TGTGCCAGCAGTTTGACAGGGCTTTCGAACTATGGCTACACCTTC CASSLTGLSNYGYTF
TRBD1 TRBJ1-2 TRBV10-3 14 . TGTGCCATCGCAGGGGGGCTTACCGACTATGGCTACACCTTC CAIAGGLTDYGYTF
. TRBJ1-2 TRBV7-9 13 . TGTGCCAGCAGCCTGGACAGATCCTATGGCTACACCTTC CASSLDRSYGYTF
. TRBJ2-7 TRBV5-1 14 . TGCGCCAGCACTTGGGCAACGGCACCTCTCGAGCAGTACTTC CASTWATAPLEQYF
TRBD2 TRBJ2-3 TRBV4-2 17 . TGTGCCAGCAGCCCAACAAAGCGGGGGATAGACACAGATACGCAGTATTTT CASSPTKRGIDTDTQYF
. TRBJ1-5 TRBV6-5 13 . TGTGCCACCCAGTGGGGCAGCAATCAGCCCCAGCATTTT CATQWGSNQPQHF
. TRBJ2-6 TRBV5-6 17 . TGTGCCAGCAGCTTGGTCCAGGGCCACTCTGGGGCCAACGTCCTGACTTTC CASSLVQGHSGANVLTF